This TCR beta chain was found in a study of T-cell reconstitution after alpha-beta-depleted transplantation in children. Study-level points and caveats: Day-60 TCRbeta diversity that was high in some patients was derived from surviving recipient T cells and thymic progenitors.

In this sample, this clonotype turned up many times. Its specificity is unknown. V was cut by 0 bases and J by 0 bases, with 6 bases left in between. The germline V gene has CDR1 MNHEY and CDR2 SVGAGI. The length of the CDR3 is 15 residues. Construction of the TCRbeta library involved unique molecular identifiers. MiXCR was run by TCRdb on the PCR reads, yielding one entry per CDR3 protein. The sample records 780,000 or so distinct CDR3 sequences, roughly 15% being singletons. The chain combines TRBV6-5 with TRBJ1-5, with unresolved D. The sequenced sample was PBMCs, mostly from graft donor cells, obtained 360 days after TCRalphabeta/CD19-depleted stem cell transplant. The source of this sequence is a male patient aged 10 to 17 who had a stem cell transplant for acute lymphoblastic leukemia, so the T cells may come from the graft donor. CDR3 in amino acids: CASSYSRYSNQPQHF. The DNA for the CDR3 is TGTGCCAGCAGTTACTCGAGGTATAGCAATCAGCCCCAGCATTTT.